The 11 T cell receptor beta chains listed next were all sequenced from one sample in a study of blood T cell repertoires in COVID-19. Generated by immunoSEQ multiplex PCR, the TCRdb table keeps only in-frame clones and is missing some. There are about 330,000 clones in the sample; roughly 89% occur only once, and around 9.9% lies in the top ten. Sequencing used peripheral blood. These receptors were collected from a young man with COVID-19, enrolled during active disease.

The chain is built from TRBV2 and TRBJ2-6, with TRBD1 as a possible D gene (5 bases). The V and J ends lost 4 bases and 2 bases respectively, with 6 bases between them. The length of the CDR3 is 14 residues. The germline V gene encodes CDR1 SNHLY and CDR2 FYNNEI. In DNA form, the CDR3 reads TGTGCCAGCAGTGTCAGGGCTGGGGCCAACGTCCTGACTTTC. Its protein product is CASSVRAGANVLTF.

This chain joins TRBV9 and TRBJ2-2; 11 positions agree with TRBD2. With V trimmed by 1 base and J by 2 bases, 10 bases remained unmatched. In germline, CDR1 is SGDLS, CDR2 YYNGEE. The CDR3 runs to 19 residues. Written as DNA, the CDR3 is TGTGCCAGCAGCGTAAGAAGACCCGGGACTAGCGGCAACACCGGGGAGCTGTTTTTT. This codes for CASSVRRPGTSGNTGELFF.

The CDR3 protein is CASSLSAQETQYF. DNA for the CDR3: TGTGCCAGCAGTTTGAGCGCCCAAGAGACCCAGTACTTC. The J gene is TRBJ2-5, the V gene TRBV12-3 or TRBV12-4; D unclear. The CDR3 spans 13 residues. V was clipped by 3 bases and J by 1 base, with 6 bases between them.

This chain links TRBV7-3 with TRBJ2-1; unclear D gene. V was trimmed by 4 bases and J by 4 bases, leaving 8 bases between them. CDR1 SGHTA and CDR2 FQGTGA come from the germline V gene. The CDR3 runs to 13 residues. The CDR3 DNA sequence: TGTGCCAGCAGCTACTCACCTTACAATGAGCAGTTCTTC. Translated: CASSYSPYNEQFF.

CDR3 in amino acids: CASSLAGGQGPKETQYF. The CDR3 nucleotides read TGTGCCAGCAGCTTAGCAGGAGGACAGGGGCCTAAAGAGACCCAGTACTTC. This chain links TRBV7-2 with TRBJ2-5; 9 positions match TRBD1. This CDR3 is built from 17 residues. Losses at the gene ends were 0 bases for V and 3 bases for J; bases not matched to a gene: 8. Germline loops: CDR1 SGHTA, CDR2 FQGNSA.

This clone occurred a few times. The rearrangement uses TRBV19 and TRBJ1-6; tentatively, D is TRBD1 (6 bases). Trimming shortened V by 6 bases and J by 10 bases, and 16 bases separated the two germline ends. CDR3 size: 14 residues. The germline CDR1 and CDR2 sequences are LNHDA and SQIVND (reference sequence). CDR3 region: CASRLTGLESPLHF. The CDR3 nucleotides read TGTGCCAGTAGGTTGACAGGTTTAGAATCACCCCTCCACTTT. The full variable domain, with the rest looked up from reference TRBV19 and TRBJ1-6, is DGGITQSPKYLFRKEGQNVTLSCEQNLNHDAMYWYRQDPGQGLRLIYYSQIVNDFQKGDIAEGYSVSREKKESFPLTVTSAQKNPTAFYLCASRLTGLESPLHFGNGTRLTVT.

This clone was seen only once. This chain joins TRBV7-3 and TRBJ2-1; 10 bases line up with TRBD2. Losses at the gene ends were 1 base for V and 10 bases for J; bases not matched to a gene: 7. The CDR3 extends over 15 amino acids. Germline-derived CDR1 and CDR2 are SGHTA and FQGTGA. As DNA, the CDR3 is TGTGCCAGCAGCTTAAACAGGCTAGCGGGAGACGAGCAGTTCTTC. It yields the protein CASSLNRLAGDEQFF.

The J gene is TRBJ1-1, the V gene TRBV20-1, with D unclear. The CDR3 totals 12 residues. Per the germline V gene, CDR1 is DFQATT and CDR2 is SNEGSKA (reference sequence). The ends were cut back, 3 bases at V and 4 bases at J, with 9 bases in the middle. The CDR3: CSASYGSTEAFF. The CDR3 nucleotides are TGCAGTGCTAGTTACGGGTCCACTGAAGCTTTCTTT.

The gene calls are TRBV7-9 and TRBJ2-7, with 7 bases that match TRBD1. CDR3 size: 15 residues. J lost 3 bases, V lost 3 bases, and 8 bases had no gene match. Germline CDR1 SEHNR, CDR2 FQNEAQ (reference sequence). The CDR3 protein is CASSFGTGVIYEQYF. In DNA, the CDR3 is TGTGCCAGCAGCTTCGGTACAGGGGTAATCTACGAGCAGTACTTC.

This clone was picked up a small number of times. The chain employs TRBV9 and TRBJ2-6; D is unclear. The germline CDR1 and CDR2 sequences are SGDLS and YYNGEE. There are 14 residues in the CDR3. With 2 bases removed from V and 0 bases from J, the gap between germline ends came to 3 bases. The DNA for the CDR3 is TGTGCCAGCAGCGTCAGCTCTGGGGCCAACGTCCTGACTTTC. It specifies CASSVSSGANVLTF.

The CDR3 region has the DNA TGTGCCTGGGGAGGGCAGGGGGCCCTAGCCAAAAACATTCAGTACTTC. This encodes CAWGGQGALAKNIQYF. The J gene is TRBJ2-4, the V gene TRBV30; 8 positions match TRBD1. Trimming removed 5 bases from V and 0 bases from J; junction bases left unmatched: 9. Germline-derived CDR1 and CDR2 are GTSNPN and SVGIG (reference sequence). This CDR3 spans 16 amino acids.